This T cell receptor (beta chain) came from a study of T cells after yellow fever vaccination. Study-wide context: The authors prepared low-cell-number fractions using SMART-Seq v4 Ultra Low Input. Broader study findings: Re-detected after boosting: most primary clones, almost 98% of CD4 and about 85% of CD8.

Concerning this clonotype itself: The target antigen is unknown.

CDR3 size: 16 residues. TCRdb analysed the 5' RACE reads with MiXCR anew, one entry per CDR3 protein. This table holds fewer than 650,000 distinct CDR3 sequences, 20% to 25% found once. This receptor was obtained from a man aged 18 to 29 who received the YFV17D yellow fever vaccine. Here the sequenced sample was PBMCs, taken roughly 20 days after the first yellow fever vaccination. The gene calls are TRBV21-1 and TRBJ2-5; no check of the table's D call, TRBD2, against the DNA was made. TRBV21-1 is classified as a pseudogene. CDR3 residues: CASSSRRGGLQETQYF. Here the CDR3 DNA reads TGTGCCAGCAGCAGCCGGAGGGGGGGGTTACAAGAGACCCAGTACTTC.